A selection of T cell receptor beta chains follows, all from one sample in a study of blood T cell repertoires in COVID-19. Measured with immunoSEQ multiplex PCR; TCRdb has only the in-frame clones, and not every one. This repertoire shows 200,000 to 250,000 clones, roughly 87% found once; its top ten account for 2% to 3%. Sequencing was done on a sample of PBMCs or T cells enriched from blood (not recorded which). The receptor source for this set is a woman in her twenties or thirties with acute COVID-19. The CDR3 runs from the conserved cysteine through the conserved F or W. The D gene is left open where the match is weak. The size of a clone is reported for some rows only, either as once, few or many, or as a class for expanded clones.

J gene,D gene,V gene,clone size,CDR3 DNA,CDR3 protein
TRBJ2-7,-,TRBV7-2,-,TGTGCCAGCAGCTTAGGGACAGCCTACGAGCAGTACTTC,CASSLGTAYEQYF
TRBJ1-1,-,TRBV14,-,TGTGCCAGCACCAACACCTTAATGAACACTGAAGCTTTCTTT,CASTNTLMNTEAFF
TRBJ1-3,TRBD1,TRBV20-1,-,TGCAGTGCTAGTGGACAGGGGTTTTCCTCTGGAAACACCATATATTTT,CSASGQGFSSGNTIYF
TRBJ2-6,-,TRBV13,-,TGTGCCAGCAGCCGCATGGGGGGCTCTGGGGCCAACGTCCTGACTTTC,CASSRMGGSGANVLTF
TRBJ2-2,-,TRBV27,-,TGTGCCAGCAGTTTTGGGCAGTACACCGGGGAGCTGTTTTTT,CASSFGQYTGELFF
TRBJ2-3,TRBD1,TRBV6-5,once,TGTGCCAGCCCCCGGGACAGAAACACAGATACGCAGTATTTT,CASPRDRNTDTQYF
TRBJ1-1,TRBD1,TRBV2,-,TGTGCCAGCAGTGCAGGGACAGGGGGCACTGAAGCTTTCTTT,CASSAGTGGTEAFF
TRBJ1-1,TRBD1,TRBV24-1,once,TGTGCCAACCACCCCGGGACAGGGAACACTGAAGCTTTCTTT,CANHPGTGNTEAFF
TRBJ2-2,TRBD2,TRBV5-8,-,TGTGCCAGCAGCTTTCTAGCGGTGAACACCGGGGAGCTGTTTTTT,CASSFLAVNTGELFF
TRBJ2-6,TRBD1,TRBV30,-,TGTGCCGGCACAGGGGGCCGGTCTGGGGCCAACGTCCTGACTTTC,CAGTGGRSGANVLTF
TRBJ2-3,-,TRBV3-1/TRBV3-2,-,TGTGCCAGCAGCCAAGCCCGCTGGGGGGGCGGGGCTTGGGGAGATACGCAGTATTTT,CASSQARWGGGAWGDTQYF
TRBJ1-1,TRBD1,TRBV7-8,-,TGTGCCAGCAGCCTCGGGACAGCGAACACTGAAGCTTTCTTT,CASSLGTANTEAFF
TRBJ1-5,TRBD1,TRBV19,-,TGTGCCAGTAGTAGGACAGGGGAGCAGCCCCAGCATTTT,CASSRTGEQPQHF
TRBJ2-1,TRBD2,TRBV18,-,TGTGCCAGCTCACCAAACGTGCTAACTAGCGGGGGATGGAATGAGCAGTTCTTC,CASSPNVLTSGGWNEQFF
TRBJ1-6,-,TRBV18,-,TGTGCCAGCTCACCACCATCAGGTTCTGGTTCACCCCTCCACTTT,CASSPPSGSGSPLHF
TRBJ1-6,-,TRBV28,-,TGTGCCAGCACCCTATCAAGCTCCTATAATTCACCCCTCCACTTT,CASTLSSSYNSPLHF
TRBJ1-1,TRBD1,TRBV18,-,TGTGCCAGCTCACCACCGTCAGGGGGCGGAACTGAAGCTTTCTTT,CASSPPSGGGTEAFF
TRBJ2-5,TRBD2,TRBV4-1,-,TGCGCCAGCAGCCAAGAATGGACGGGAGGGGATGAGACCCAGTACTTC,CASSQEWTGGDETQYF
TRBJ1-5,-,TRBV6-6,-,TGTGCCAGAAGACAGGTTCTAAATCAGCCCCAGCATTTT,CARRQVLNQPQHF
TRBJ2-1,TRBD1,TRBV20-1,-,TGCAGTGCTAGTCAACAGGGGGCCTACAATGAGCAGTTCTTC,CSASQQGAYNEQFF
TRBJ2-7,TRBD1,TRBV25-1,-,TGTGCCAGCAGTGAAGGGAGGACAGGGAACGAGCAGTACTTC,CASSEGRTGNEQYF
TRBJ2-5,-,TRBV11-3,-,TGTGCCAGCAGCCCTATCAGCGGGGAGACCCAGTACTTC,CASSPISGETQYF
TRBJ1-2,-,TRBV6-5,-,TGTGCCAGCAGTTACTCGATGGCAGGAGGCTATGGCTACACCTTC,CASSYSMAGGYGYTF
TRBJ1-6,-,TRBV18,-,TGTGCCAGCTCGGTAGACAGAGACTGGTGGTCCTATAATTCACCCCTCCACTTT,CASSVDRDWWSYNSPLHF
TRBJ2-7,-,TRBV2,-,TGTGCCAGCAGACCTAGGCTCATCACCTACGAGCAGTACTTC,CASRPRLITYEQYF
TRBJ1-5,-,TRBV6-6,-,TGTGCCAGCAGAGAAGGGGATCAGCCCCAGCATTTT,CASREGDQPQHF
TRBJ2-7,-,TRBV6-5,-,TGTGCCAGCAGTCGGGACACAAACTACGAGCAGTACTTC,CASSRDTNYEQYF
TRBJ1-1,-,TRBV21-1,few,TGTGCCAGCAGCGCACCTTTAGCTGGAGGGACTGAAGCTTTCTTT,CASSAPLAGGTEAFF
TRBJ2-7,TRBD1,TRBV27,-,TGTGCCAGCAGGGACAGGGGGCGCGAGCAGTACTTC,CASRDRGREQYF
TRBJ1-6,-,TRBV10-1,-,TGCGCCAGCCAGACAAGTGCGGGGTCCTATAATTCACCCCTCCACTTT,CASQTSAGSYNSPLHF
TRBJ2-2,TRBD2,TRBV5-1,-,TGCGCCAGCAGCTTGGCTCCGACTAGCGGGGGGAACACCGGGGAGCTGTTTTTT,CASSLAPTSGGNTGELFF
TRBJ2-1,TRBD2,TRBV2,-,TGTGCCAGCAACAGAGGGACTAGCGGCGACAATGAGCAGTTCTTC,CASNRGTSGDNEQFF
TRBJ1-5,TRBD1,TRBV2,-,TGTGCCAGCACGGGCAGGGGGCTAATAGAACCCACTGATCAGCCCCAGCATTTT,CASTGRGLIEPTDQPQHF
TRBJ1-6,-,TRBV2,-,TGTGCATCGGGAGGGTATAATTCACCCCTCCACTTT,CASGGYNSPLHF
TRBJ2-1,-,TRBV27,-,TGTGCCAGCCGGAGGGGGCCCAGCTCCTACAATGAGCAGTTCTTC,CASRRGPSSYNEQFF
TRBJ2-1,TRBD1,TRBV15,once,TGTGCCACCGGTGACAGGGGAAGGGTCAATGAGCAGTTCTTC,CATGDRGRVNEQFF